These 15 T cell receptor beta chains share one sample of origin, sequenced in a study of a mutant IDH1 vaccine in newly diagnosed glioma. Time point given: week 11, during vaccination. Doses consisted of 300 ug of mutant IDH1 20-mer peptide each, paired with topical imiquimod. Libraries were prepared by immunoSEQ multiplex PCR; TCRdb keeps only in-frame clonotypes and omits some of them. The sample lists 95,000 to 120,000 clones; 90% were seen once. Their antigen targets remain unknown. The material was PBMCs, obtained from a glioma patient whose treatment included an IDH1 peptide vaccine. Receptors originate from a woman in her 50s with glioma.

This chain links TRBV30 with TRBJ2-7; 9 bases align to TRBD1. The V and J ends lost 4 bases and 1 base, in that order; junction bases with no gene match: 5. The germline gives CDR1 GTSNPN, CDR2 SVGIG (reference sequence). The CDR3 is made up of 14 amino acids. The chain's CDR3 is CAWTQGAVSYEQYF. The CDR3 bases are TGTGCCTGGACACAGGGGGCGGTATCCTACGAGCAGTACTTC.

This sequence joins TRBV6-6 and TRBJ2-1, with TRBD2 identical over 9 bases. V shed 5 bases and J 6 bases; nucleotides not matched to a gene: 11. The germline CDR1 and CDR2 sequences are MNHNY and SVGAGI (reference sequence). The CDR3 extends over 16 amino acids. CDR3 in DNA: TGTGCCAGCAGTAGCGGGACTAGCCCTTCATTCAATGAGCAGTTCTTC. Translated, it gives CASSSGTSPSFNEQFF.

This rearrangement joins TRBV5-6 to TRBJ1-5; possible D gene TRBD1, 5 bases. Trimming removed 0 bases from V and 3 bases from J, with 7 bases in between. The germline CDR1 and CDR2 sequences are SGHDT and YYEEEE. This CDR3 has 14 amino acids. The CDR3 nucleotides read TGTGCCAGCAGCTTGGTGGGGGTCAATCAGCCCCAGCATTTT. It encodes CASSLVGVNQPQHF.

The chain links TRBV10-3 to TRBJ1-1; 7 bases are a match to TRBD1. CDR1 and CDR2 (germline): ENHRY, SYGVKD. The CDR3 covers 14 residues. V trimming: 5 bases; J trimming: 1 base; junction bases outside the gene matches: 4. In nucleotides, the CDR3 is TGTGCCATCAGTCTAACAGGGGCGAACACTGAAGCTTTCTTT. It codes for CAISLTGANTEAFF.

The chain joins TRBV19 to TRBJ2-7; maybe TRBD1 (6 bases). Trimming took off 4 bases at V and 2 bases at J, with 15 bases between the two ends. Per the germline V gene, CDR1 is LNHDA and CDR2 is SQIVND (reference sequence). The CDR3 has 15 amino acids. The CDR3 nucleotides read TGTGCCAGTAGTACCCGGGACACCGAGCCCTACGAGCAGTACTTC. Translated, it gives CASSTRDTEPYEQYF.

There are a few counts of this clone. The chain has TRBV7-3 and TRBJ1-4; D remains unclear. CDR3 length: 13 amino acids. The V gene's germline CDR1 is SGHTA and CDR2 FQGTGA. V was cut by 5 bases and J by 8 bases, with 12 bases left in between. CDR3 residues: CASSPSVGEKLFF. CDR3 in DNA: TGTGCCAGCAGCCCGTCCGTGGGCGAAAAACTGTTTTTT.

The chain has TRBV10-1 and TRBJ2-1; the match to TRBD2 covers 8 bases. V was clipped by 0 bases and J by 7 bases; unmatched bases: 11. The germline V gene has CDR1 WNHNN and CDR2 SYGVQD (reference sequence). This CDR3 has 17 residues. The CDR3 DNA sequence: TGCGCCAGCAGTGAGTCGGGCAGCGGGAGTTCGGATAATGAGCAGTTCTTC. Translating gives CASSESGSGSSDNEQFF.

The CDR3 bases are TGTGCCAGCTCCCCGGGACAGAGGTTAGCCAAAAACATTCAGTACTTC. Its protein product is CASSPGQRLAKNIQYF. V and J are TRBV18 and TRBJ2-4; 7 bases are a match to TRBD1. Unmatched junction bases numbered 8, after V lost 6 bases and J lost 0 bases. The length of the CDR3 is 16 residues. Germline V gene data show CDR1 as KGHSH and CDR2 as LQKENI.

The V gene is TRBV9, the J gene TRBJ1-1, with TRBD1 matching over 7 bases. CDR1 SGDLS and CDR2 YYNGEE come from the germline V gene. The CDR3 has 16 residues. V shed 3 bases and J 2 bases; nucleotides not matched to a gene: 10. The CDR3 here is CASSGGQHIPNTEAFF. The CDR3 coding sequence is TGTGCCAGCAGCGGGGGACAGCACATCCCCAACACTGAAGCTTTCTTT. The variable domain in full, with the rest retrieved from reference TRBV9 and TRBJ1-1, is DSGVTQTPKHLITATGQRVTLRCSPRSGDLSVYWYQQSLDQGLQFLIQYYNGEERAKGNILERFSAQQFPDLHSELNLSSLELGDSALYFCASSGGQHIPNTEAFFGQGTRLTVV.

The CDR3 reads CASSFRLAGASYEQYF. For the CDR3, the DNA is TGTGCCAGCAGTTTTCGGCTAGCGGGAGCAAGCTACGAGCAGTACTTC. The V and J genes are TRBV27 and TRBJ2-7; 10 bases agree with TRBD2. The CDR3 extends over 16 amino acids. Germline loops: CDR1 MNHEY, CDR2 SMNVEV (reference sequence). V was clipped by 3 bases and J by 3 bases; unmatched bases: 8.

This chain connects TRBV19 to TRBJ2-3; D might be TRBD1 (6 bases). This CDR3 is 14 amino acids long. V dropped 7 bases and J dropped 6 bases, with 17 bases sitting between them. CDR1 LNHDA and CDR2 SQIVND come from the germline V gene (reference sequence). CDR3 region: CASTSRGGADTQYF. The CDR3 DNA reads as TGTGCCAGTACCAGTAGAGGGGGAGCTGATACGCAGTATTTT. The whole variable domain, remainder taken from reference TRBV19 and TRBJ2-3, is DGGITQSPKYLFRKEGQNVTLSCEQNLNHDAMYWYRQDPGQGLRLIYYSQIVNDFQKGDIAEGYSVSREKKESFPLTVTSAQKNPTAFYLCASTSRGGADTQYFGPGTRLTVL.

The gene calls are TRBV28 and TRBJ2-5; D gene unclear. Germline CDR1 reads MDHEN; CDR2 reads SYDVKM. Trimming removed 3 bases at V and 5 bases at J, with 7 bases between. The CDR3 is made up of 12 amino acids. The CDR3 sequence: CASSLVGETQYF. CDR3 coding DNA: TGTGCCAGCAGTTTGGTCGGGGAGACCCAGTACTTC.

The J gene is TRBJ2-1, the V gene TRBV10-3, with D possibly TRBD2 on 6 matching bases. This CDR3 is 14 amino acids long. The germline V gene encodes CDR1 ENHRY and CDR2 SYGVKD. Trimming left V 9 bases short and J 7 bases short, with 19 bases between. The CDR3 sequence: CAMGGTSPTNEQFF. The CDR3 DNA follows: TGTGCCATGGGGGGTACTAGTCCGACTAATGAGCAGTTCTTC.

The genes are TRBV11-2 and TRBJ2-7; D possibly corresponds to TRBD2 (6 bases). The V end lost 5 bases, the J end lost 2 bases, and 16 bases lay between the germline ends. Germline V gene lookup returns CDR1 SGHAT and CDR2 FQNNGV. The CDR3 runs to 15 residues. This chain's CDR3 is CASSVSGTQTYEQYF. CDR3 sequence (DNA): TGTGCCAGCAGCGTCTCCGGGACTCAGACCTACGAGCAGTACTTC.

The chain combines TRBV6-6 with TRBJ2-1, with 9 nucleotides matching TRBD1. V was clipped by 7 bases and J by 7 bases; unmatched bases: 14. The CDR3 sequence is 16 residues long. Germline CDR1 and CDR2: MNHNY and SVGAGI (reference sequence). CDR3 residues: CASIFSGDRAKNEQFF. Here the CDR3 DNA reads TGTGCCAGCATCTTTTCCGGGGACAGGGCTAAGAATGAGCAGTTCTTC.